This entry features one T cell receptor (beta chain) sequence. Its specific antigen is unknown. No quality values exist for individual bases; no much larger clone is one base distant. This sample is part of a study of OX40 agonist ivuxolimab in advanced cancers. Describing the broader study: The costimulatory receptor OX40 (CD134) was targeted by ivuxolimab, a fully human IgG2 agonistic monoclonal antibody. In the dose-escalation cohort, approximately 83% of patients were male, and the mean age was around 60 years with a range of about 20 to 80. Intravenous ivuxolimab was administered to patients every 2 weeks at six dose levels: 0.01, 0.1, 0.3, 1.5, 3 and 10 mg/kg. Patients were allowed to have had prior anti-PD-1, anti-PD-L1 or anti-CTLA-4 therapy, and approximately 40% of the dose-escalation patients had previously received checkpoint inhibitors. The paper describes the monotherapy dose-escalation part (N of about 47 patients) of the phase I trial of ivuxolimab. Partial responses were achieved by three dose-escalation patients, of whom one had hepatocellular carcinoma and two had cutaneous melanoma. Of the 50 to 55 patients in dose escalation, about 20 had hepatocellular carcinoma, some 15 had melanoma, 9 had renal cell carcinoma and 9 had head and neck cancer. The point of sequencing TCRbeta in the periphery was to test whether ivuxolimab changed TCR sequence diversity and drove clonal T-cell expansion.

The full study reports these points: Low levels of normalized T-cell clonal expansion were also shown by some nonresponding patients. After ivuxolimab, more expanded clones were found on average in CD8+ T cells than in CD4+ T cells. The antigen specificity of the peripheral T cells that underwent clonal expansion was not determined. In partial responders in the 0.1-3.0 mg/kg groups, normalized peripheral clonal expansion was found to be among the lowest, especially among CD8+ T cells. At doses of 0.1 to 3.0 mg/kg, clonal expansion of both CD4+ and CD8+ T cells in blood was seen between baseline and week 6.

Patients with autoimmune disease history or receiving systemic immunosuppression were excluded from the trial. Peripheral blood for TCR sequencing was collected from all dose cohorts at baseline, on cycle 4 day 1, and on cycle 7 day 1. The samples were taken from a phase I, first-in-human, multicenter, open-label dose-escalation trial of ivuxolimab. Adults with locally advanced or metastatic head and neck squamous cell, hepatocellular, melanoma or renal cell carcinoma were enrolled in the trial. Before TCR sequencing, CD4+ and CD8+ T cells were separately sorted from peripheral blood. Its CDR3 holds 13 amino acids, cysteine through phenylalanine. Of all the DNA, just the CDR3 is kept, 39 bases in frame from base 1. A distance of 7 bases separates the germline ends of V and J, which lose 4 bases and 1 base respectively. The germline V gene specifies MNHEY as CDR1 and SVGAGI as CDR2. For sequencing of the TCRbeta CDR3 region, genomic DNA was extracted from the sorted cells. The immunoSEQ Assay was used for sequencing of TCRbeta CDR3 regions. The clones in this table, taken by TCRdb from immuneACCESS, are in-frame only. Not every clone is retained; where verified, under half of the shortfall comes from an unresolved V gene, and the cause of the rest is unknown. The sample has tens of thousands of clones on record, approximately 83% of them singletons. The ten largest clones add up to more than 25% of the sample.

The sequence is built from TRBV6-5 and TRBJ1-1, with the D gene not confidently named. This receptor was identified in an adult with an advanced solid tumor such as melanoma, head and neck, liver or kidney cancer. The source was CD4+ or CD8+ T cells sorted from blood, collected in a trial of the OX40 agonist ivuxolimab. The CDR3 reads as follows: CASSFTKNTEAFF. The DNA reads TGTGCCAGCAGTTTTACGAAGAACACTGAAGCTTTCTTT.